The clone carrying this TCR beta chain was seen more than once but under ten times. Its antigen is unidentified. The CDR3 is 17 residues long. Trimming took 0 bases from V and 0 from J, leaving 14 bases between them. CDR1 is SGDLS and CDR2 is YYNGEE in the germline V gene. The sample is drawn from a study of blood T cells in healthy people across ages. Study conclusions and caveats: Versus aged donors, long-lived donors had higher diversity and more naive CD4+ cells.

For the second PCR, which ran for roughly 6 to 12 cycles, a sample-barcoded 5' primer and a J-beta primer mix were used. Carrying 12 random nucleotides, a template-switch adaptor labeled each individual cDNA molecule. TCRdb reanalysed the 5' RACE reads using MiXCR and keeps one entry per CDR3 protein. The sample gives about 1.6 million distinct CDR3 sequences, about 31% of which show up once; about 10% is in the top ten. No fewer than 5.5 micrograms of total RNA were isolated from every sample. This TCR came from a woman in her twenties or thirties in good health. This sequence joins TRBV9 and TRBJ2-3; D is unclear. Sequencing was done on a sample of blood. The CDR3 protein is CASSVAPGYESTDTQYF. CDR3 sequence (DNA): TGTGCCAGCAGCGTAGCCCCCGGCTATGAGAGCACAGATACGCAGTATTTT. The full variable domain, its missing parts supplied by reference TRBV9 and TRBJ2-3, is DSGVTQTPKHLITATGQRVTLRCSPRSGDLSVYWYQQSLDQGLQFLIQYYNGEERAKGNILERFSAQQFPDLHSELNLSSLELGDSALYFCASSVAPGYESTDTQYFGPGTRLTVL.